The sequence of this TCR beta chain was determined in a study of blood T cell repertoires in COVID-19. Study-wide background: Samples taken during acute and convalescent COVID-19 were collected in the United States, Italy and Spain. PBMCs, B-cell-depleted T cells, or T cells were the source of the cDNA or gDNA that made up the material.

Source study methods: Amplified reference gene primers provided the basis for estimating nucleated cell counts. The assay was immunoSEQ multiplex PCR, and TCRdb's table has in-frame clones only and misses some. The V and J calls and clone size are taken from that table; D and trimming were inferred from the DNA. The data show 50,000 to 60,000 clones, 87% seen once. This CDR3 spans 14 amino acids. Trimming shortened V by 6 bases and J by 0 bases, and 9 bases separated the two germline ends. Germline loops: CDR1 LNHDA, CDR2 SQIVND (reference sequence). Those enrolled in Seattle joined during active infection and were followed longitudinally afterward.

The genes are TRBV19 and TRBJ2-1; weak D call: TRBD2 (6 bases). The sequenced sample consisted of peripheral blood. The source of this sequence is a man aged 40-49 years with COVID-19, enrolled during active disease. CDR3 loop: CASRRGSSYNEQFF. The CDR3 bases are TGTGCCAGTAGACGGGGGAGCTCCTACAATGAGCAGTTCTTC.